The source of this TCR beta chain is a study of radiation and T cells in renal cell carcinoma (dated by TCRdb to about 2020). Some background on the complete study: The samples were obtained from a clinical trial, where primary renal cell carcinomas were treated with 15 Gy stereotactic body radiation therapy and then removed by nephrectomy 4 weeks afterward. Across all 53 samples, 4 million or so unique CDR3 nucleotide sequences encoding roughly 2.7 million unique CDR3 amino acid sequences were identified. A total of around 50 samples underwent TCR beta sequencing, made up of 25 or so tumors and some 27 peripheral blood samples. What the research found in general, with its limitations: Effects of radiation dose or scheduling on the TCR repertoire could not be addressed with the single-armed trial design. No pretreatment tumor biopsies were available, so the baseline intratumoral presence of clonotypes could not be determined. Blood repertoire dynamics were not followed beyond 4 weeks after treatment. In blood, the top tumor clonotypes increased between baseline and 2 weeks post-radiation and then shrank by 4 weeks, which suggests that tumor-resident clones expanded only transiently.

The sample's time point label is to be understood as: blood 2 weeks post-SBRT. The sample's treatment or condition, from its label and the paper: 15 Gy SBRT to primary tumor, nephrectomy 4 weeks later. To follow tumor-enriched clonotypes, serial peripheral blood was collected from radiation-treated patients at baseline and at 2 weeks and 4 weeks after SBRT. Every patient's renal cell carcinoma showed clear cell pathology. The QIAamp DNA Blood Mini Kit (Qiagen) was used to prepare genomic DNA for TCR sequencing. Only samples passing all quality control checks were included in the analyses. In the case of this clone: Its recognized antigen is unknown. Base quality data are lacking; no much larger clone is found one base away.

TCR beta libraries were generated from genomic DNA with the immunoSEQ kit, following the manufacturer's recommendations. To prepare the libraries, a first multiplex PCR with proprietary primers was run, followed by a second PCR that added unique barcodes, and a bead cleanup was done after each round. A kit-provided positive control reaction and a negative control reaction were included in every sample batch. The final libraries underwent checking on an Agilent 4200 TapeStation D1000 ScreenTape, volumetric pooling, and quantification by qPCR. An Illumina NextSeq500 fitted with a MidOutput 150-cycle cartridge performed the sequencing, running 156 Read1 cycles and 15 Index1 cycles with the kit's custom primers. The pooled library was loaded at roughly 1 pM, and about 20% PhiX control was spiked in. Concerning the study's data processing: Vendor-processed data were analyzed in R, with a clonotype defined as all T cells sharing the same CDR3 nucleotide sequence. For clone abundance analyses, frequencies were normalized to the 10,000 most abundant clones per sample. Public T cell clones, which averaged fewer than five per sample, were excluded before analysis. An abundance difference of at least 32-fold between compartments was the criterion for calling clonotypes tumor-enriched or baseline blood-enriched. Clonotypes expanded or contracted between blood time points were identified with a beta-binomial differential abundance model. Tumor-blood repertoire similarity was measured with the Baroni-Urbani and Buser coefficient, and groups were compared using two-tailed Wilcoxon tests in R. As stored in TCRdb, this immuneACCESS dataset retains in-frame rearrangements with V and J assigned. A fraction of the clones does not appear; measured against another copy, unresolved V genes explain less than half of the discrepancy, and the remainder lacks a known reason. The V and J calls and clone size come from that table; D and trimming were worked out from the DNA. This sample comprises approximately 120,000 clones, around 82% of them detected only once. The ten largest clones take up 5.8% of the sample.

The CDR3, from cysteine to phenylalanine, totals 14 residues. Only the CDR3 portion is preserved as DNA: 42 bases, with reading frame beginning at the first base. Via the germline V gene, CDR1 is SGHVS and CDR2 FQNEAQ. V lost 5 bases and J lost 5 bases, and the count of bases not matched to a germline gene is 4. Here the sequenced sample was blood, taken from a patient whose treatment included radiotherapy and nephrectomy. This clonotype was sampled from a man in his forties or fifties with renal cell carcinoma. The chain was built from TRBV7-8 and TRBJ1-5, and 9 bases in between align with TRBD1. Here is the DNA: TGTGCCAGCAGCCAGCGGACAGGGGATCAGCCCCAGCATTTT. This is translated as CASSQRTGDQPQHF.